This entry concerns a single T cell receptor (beta chain). As originally analysed: Amplification from reference gene primers served as the basis for estimated nucleated cell counts. Assay used: immunoSEQ multiplex PCR; TCRdb lists only in-frame clones, some missing. From that table come the V and J calls and clone size; the DNA was used to work out D and trimming. This repertoire shows around 270,000 clones, around nine tenths found once; its top ten account for around 10%. The sample originates from a study of blood T cell repertoires in COVID-19. V was clipped by 0 bases and J by 8 bases, with 19 bases between them. Germline values: CDR1 GTSNPN, CDR2 SVGIG (reference sequence). This CDR3 contains 15 residues.

The sample consisted of peripheral blood. This receptor was taken from a man aged 40-55 years who had recovered from COVID-19. This chain uses TRBV30 with TRBJ1-2; maybe TRBD1 (5 bases). The CDR3 protein is CAWSVLGGVSEGYTF. The DNA of the CDR3 is TGTGCCTGGAGTGTACTCGGGGGGGTCAGTGAAGGCTACACCTTC.